The following is a TCR beta chain sequence with its context. TCRdb's table, derived via immunoSEQ multiplex PCR, lists solely in-frame clones and lacks some. The table has around 52,000 clones, approximately 83% seen once. This entry is derived from a study of OX40 agonist ivuxolimab in advanced cancers. The study sampled blood at baseline, cycle 4 day 1, and cycle 7 day 1. There are 15 residues in the CDR3. CDR1 is MNHNS, CDR2 SASEGT, per germline. Trimming stripped 4 bases from V and 0 bases from J, with 13 bases between. Sequenced here: CD4+ or CD8+ T cells sorted from blood, sampled in a trial of the OX40 agonist ivuxolimab. This sequence was found in an adult with an advanced solid tumor such as melanoma, head and neck, liver or kidney cancer. V gene TRBV6-1 combines with J gene TRBJ2-7; no firm D call. This CDR3 is CASSAPAGLSYEQYF. The CDR3, as DNA: TGTGCCAGCAGTGCTCCGGCAGGCCTCTCCTACGAGCAGTACTTC.